This T cell receptor beta chain was recovered during a study of tumor-infiltrating lymphocytes in primary liver carcinoma. Synthesis of TCR beta cDNA was carried out from 500 ng total RNA with a constant-region primer. TCR beta libraries came from three nested multiplex PCR rounds using slightly modified ARM-PCR. One entry per CDR3 protein, called by TCRdb with MiXCR from the multiplex PCR reads. The data contain over 250,000 distinct CDR3 sequences, about three fifths of them singletons. Researchers drew blood RNA from unsorted whole blood and extracted germline DNA as well. The sample taken for sequencing was peripheral blood. The TCR was taken from a woman in her 30s with primary liver carcinoma and hepatitis B virus infection.

In nucleotides, the CDR3 is TGTGCCAGCAGTCGCCAGGGGGCTCAGCCACAAGAGACCCAGTACTTC. It specifies CASSRQGAQPQETQYF. V usage is TRBV6-5 and J usage is TRBJ2-5; 8 bases agree with TRBD1. CDR1 is MNHEY and CDR2 is SVGAGI in the germline V gene. There are 16 residues in the CDR3. J lost 2 bases, V lost 5 bases, and 10 bases had no gene match.